The T cell receptor (beta chain) described here comes from a study of early T cells in non-severe SARS-CoV-2 infection. In the study overall: Sequencing of unsorted whole blood was done on bulk RNA, leaving chains unpaired.

Unique molecular identifiers were affixed to single, distinct cDNA molecules. TCRdb called the 5' RACE reads again in MiXCR, with one record for every CDR3 protein. The sample lists about 80,000 distinct CDR3 sequences; about 12% were seen once. Germline values: CDR1 SGHNT, CDR2 YENEEA. The CDR3 has 16 amino acids. V shed 5 bases, J shed 3 bases, and the junction held 6 bases outside the gene matches. General study findings and limits: Matches to VDJdb favored anti-spike CD8 responses and missed private and CD4 specificities.

This clonotype was seen repeatedly, ten times or more. Its antigen is undetermined. The V call is TRBV11-3, the J call TRBJ2-1; TRBD2 agrees at 11 bases. What was sequenced was whole blood. This TCR derives from an adult who was a healthcare worker with PCR-confirmed SARS-CoV-2 infection or an uninfected control (not recorded which). The CDR3 here is CASSLLAGEGYNEQFF. CDR3 nucleotide sequence: TGTGCCAGCAGCCTACTAGCGGGGGAAGGCTACAATGAGCAGTTCTTC. The full variable domain, with the rest looked up from reference TRBV11-3 and TRBJ2-1, is EAGVVQSPRYKIIEKKQPVAFWCNPISGHNTLYWYLQNLGQGPELLIRYENEEAVDDSQLPKDRFSAERLKGVDSTLKIQPAELGDSAVYLCASSLLAGEGYNEQFFGPGTRLTVL.